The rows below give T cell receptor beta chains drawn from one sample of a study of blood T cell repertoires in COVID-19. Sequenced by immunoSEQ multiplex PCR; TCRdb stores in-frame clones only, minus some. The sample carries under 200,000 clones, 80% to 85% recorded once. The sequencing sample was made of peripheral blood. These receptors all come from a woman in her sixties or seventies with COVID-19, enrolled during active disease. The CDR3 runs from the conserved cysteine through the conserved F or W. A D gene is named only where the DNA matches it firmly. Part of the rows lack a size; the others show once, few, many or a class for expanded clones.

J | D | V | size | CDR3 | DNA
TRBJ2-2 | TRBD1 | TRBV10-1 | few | CASSRDREPTGELFF | TGCGCCAGCAGCCGGGACAGGGAACCCACCGGGGAGCTGTTTTTT
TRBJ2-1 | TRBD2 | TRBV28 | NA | CASSLPTRRREGAYNEQFF | TGTGCCAGCAGCCTACCTACCCGCCGGCGGGAGGGCGCCTACAATGAGCAGTTCTTC
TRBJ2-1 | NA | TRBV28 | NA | CASSSGTGTGAYNEQFF | TGTGCCAGCAGTTCCGGGACCGGGACTGGAGCCTACAATGAGCAGTTCTTC
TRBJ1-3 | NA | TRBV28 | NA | CASSLRGVSGNTIYF | TGTGCCAGCAGTTTACGCGGCGTCTCTGGAAACACCATATATTTT
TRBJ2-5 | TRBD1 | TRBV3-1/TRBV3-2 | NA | CASSQLPKTGVRRIAQETQYF | TGTGCCAGCAGCCAACTCCCTAAGACAGGGGTAAGAAGAATCGCCCAAGAGACCCAGTACTTC
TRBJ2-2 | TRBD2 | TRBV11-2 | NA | CASSRTSGGPPNTGELFF | TGTGCCAGCAGCCGGACTAGCGGGGGCCCCCCGAACACCGGGGAGCTGTTTTTT
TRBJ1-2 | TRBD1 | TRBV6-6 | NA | CASSRQGRLPDYGYTF | TGTGCCAGCAGTCGACAGGGAAGGTTACCCGACTATGGCTACACCTTC
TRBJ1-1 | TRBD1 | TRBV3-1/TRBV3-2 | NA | CASSPRTGWNTEAFF | TGTGCCAGCAGCCCCCGGACAGGGTGGAACACTGAAGCTTTCTTT
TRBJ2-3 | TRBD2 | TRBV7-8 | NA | CASSLVSGRSTDTQYF | TGTGCCAGCAGCTTAGTTAGCGGGAGGAGCACAGATACGCAGTATTTT
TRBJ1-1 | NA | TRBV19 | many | CASTSGGTNTEAFF | TGTGCCAGTACCTCCGGCGGGACCAACACTGAAGCTTTCTTT
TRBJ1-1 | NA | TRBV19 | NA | CASSITPGRATAEAFF | TGTGCCAGTAGTATAACCCCTGGCAGGGCGACCGCTGAAGCTTTCTTT
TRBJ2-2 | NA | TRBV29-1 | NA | CSVAEVLATNTGELFF | TGCAGCGTTGCGGAGGTCTTGGCGACGAACACCGGGGAGCTGTTTTTT
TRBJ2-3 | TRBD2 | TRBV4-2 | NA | CASSQELAGGTDTQYF | TGTGCCAGCAGCCAAGAGTTGGCGGGGGGCACAGATACGCAGTATTTT
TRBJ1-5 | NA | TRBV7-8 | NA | CASSLGQWRGNQPQHF | TGTGCCAGCAGCTTAGGACAGTGGAGGGGCAATCAGCCCCAGCATTTT
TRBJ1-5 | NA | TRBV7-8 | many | CASSLVRQMGQPQHF | TGTGCCAGCAGCTTAGTCCGACAGATGGGTCAGCCCCAGCATTTT
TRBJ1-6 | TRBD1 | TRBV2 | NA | CASSDGTGRTPLHF | TGTGCCAGCAGTGATGGGACAGGGAGGACACCCCTCCACTTT
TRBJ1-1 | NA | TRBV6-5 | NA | CASIQVHEAFF | TGTGCCAGCATCCAGGTACATGAAGCTTTCTTT
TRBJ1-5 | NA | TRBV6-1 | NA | CASSVAGAYGNQPQHF | TGTGCCAGCAGTGTGGCAGGGGCCTACGGAAATCAGCCCCAGCATTTT
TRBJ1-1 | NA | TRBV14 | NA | CASSPLREAFF | TGTGCCAGCAGCCCCCTGCGGGAAGCTTTCTTT
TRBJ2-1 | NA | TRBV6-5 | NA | CASSAGLRREQFF | TGTGCCAGCAGCGCGGGTCTTCGGCGTGAGCAGTTCTTC
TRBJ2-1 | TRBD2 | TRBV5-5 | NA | CASSYSLGTTSYNEQFF | TGTGCCAGCAGTTATTCACTGGGGACTACGTCCTACAATGAGCAGTTCTTC
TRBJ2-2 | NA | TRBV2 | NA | CAARGPTRNTGELFF | TGTGCCGCTCGAGGCCCGACTAGAAATACCGGGGAGCTGTTTTTT
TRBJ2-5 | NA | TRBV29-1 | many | CSGGAQQETQYF | TGCAGCGGGGGTGCGCAACAAGAGACCCAGTACTTC
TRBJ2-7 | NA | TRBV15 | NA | CATSRPHLQGGYEQYF | TGTGCCACCAGCAGACCCCATCTCCAGGGCGGCTACGAGCAGTACTTC
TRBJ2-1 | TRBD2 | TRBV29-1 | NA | CSVEIIAGGPNVVNEQFF | TGCAGCGTTGAAATAATAGCGGGAGGGCCAAATGTTGTGAATGAGCAGTTCTTC
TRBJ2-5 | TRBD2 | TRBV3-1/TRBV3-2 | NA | CASSSGTSGSMRRETQYF | TGTGCCAGCAGTTCCGGGACTAGCGGGAGTATGAGGCGAGAGACCCAGTACTTC
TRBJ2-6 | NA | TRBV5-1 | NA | CASSPRGTGANVLTF | TGCGCCAGCAGCCCCAGGGGAACTGGGGCCAACGTCCTGACTTTC
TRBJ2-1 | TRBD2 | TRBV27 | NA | CASSLTAGGAGEQFF | TGTGCCAGCAGTTTGACCGCGGGAGGGGCGGGGGAGCAGTTCTTC
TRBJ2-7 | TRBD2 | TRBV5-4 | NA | CASSLKSLAGDYEQYF | TGTGCCAGCAGCTTGAAGTCCCTAGCGGGAGATTACGAGCAGTACTTC
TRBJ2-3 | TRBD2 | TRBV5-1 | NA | CASSLVGRREAPQISQYF | TGCGCCAGCAGCTTGGTAGGAAGGCGGGAGGCCCCACAGATATCGCAGTATTTT
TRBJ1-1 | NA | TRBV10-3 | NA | CAISLTGNTEAFF | TGTGCCATCAGTTTGACAGGGAACACTGAAGCTTTCTTT
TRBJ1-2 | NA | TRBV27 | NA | CASSSGFGTNGYTF | TGTGCCAGCAGTTCAGGTTTTGGGACAAATGGCTACACCTTC
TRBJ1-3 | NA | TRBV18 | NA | CASSGGGIGNTIYF | TGTGCCAGCTCAGGAGGCGGGATCGGAAACACCATATATTTT
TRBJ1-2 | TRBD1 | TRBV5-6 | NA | CASSSLTGTGLLGGYTF | TGTGCCAGCAGCTCCCTTACCGGGACAGGGTTGTTGGGCGGCTACACCTTC
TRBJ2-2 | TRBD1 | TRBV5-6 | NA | CASNIDRGMNPSTGELFF | TGTGCCAGCAACATAGACAGGGGAATGAACCCGTCCACCGGGGAGCTGTTTTTT
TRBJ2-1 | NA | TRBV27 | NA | CASGLGTPYNEQFF | TGTGCCAGCGGCCTGGGGACACCGTACAATGAGCAGTTCTTC
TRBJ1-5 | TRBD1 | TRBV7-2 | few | CASSLEGTGGFSNQPQHF | TGTGCCAGCAGCTTAGAAGGGACAGGGGGCTTTAGCAATCAGCCCCAGCATTTT
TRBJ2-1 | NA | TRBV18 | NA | CASSSASGDPYNEQFF | TGTGCCAGCTCAAGTGCGTCGGGAGACCCCTACAATGAGCAGTTCTTC
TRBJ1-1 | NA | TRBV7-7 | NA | CASSARRDTEAFF | TGTGCTAGCAGCGCTAGGAGGGACACTGAAGCTTTCTTT
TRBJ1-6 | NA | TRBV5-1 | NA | CASSPLGRARSESSYNSPLHF | TGCGCCAGCAGCCCCCTCGGGAGGGCCCGGAGTGAAAGCTCCTATAATTCACCCCTCCACTTT
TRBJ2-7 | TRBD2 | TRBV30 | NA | CAWKGGTNFKPYEQYF | TGTGCCTGGAAGGGAGGGACTAACTTTAAGCCCTACGAGCAGTACTTC
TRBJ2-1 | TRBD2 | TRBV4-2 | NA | CASSLGGGSNEQFF | TGTGCCAGCAGCCTGGGCGGGGGGTCCAATGAGCAGTTCTTC
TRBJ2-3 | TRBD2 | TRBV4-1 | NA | CASSQGEREVATDTQYF | TGCGCCAGCAGCCAGGGGGAGCGGGAGGTAGCGACAGATACGCAGTATTTT